Reported below is one TCR beta chain. The target antigen is unknown. This entry comes from a study of shared clonotypes between healthy human individuals. Study outcomes and limitations: Unshared clonotypes carried lower generation probabilities than those common to all four donors.

The CDR3 totals 14 residues. Germline assignment: CDR1 SEHNR and CDR2 FQNEAQ (reference sequence). V was cut by 5 bases and J by 0 bases, with 8 bases left in between. Profiled with immunoSEQ multiplex PCR; TCRdb holds only in-frame clones, not every one. Of about 2 million clones listed, 90% to 95% are singletons. This chain links TRBV7-9 with TRBJ1-3; D gene ambiguous. The receptor was derived from a young man in good health. Sequencing used naive CD4+ T cells sorted from blood. Described subset: CD45RA+ positively selected. DNA of the CDR3: TGTGCCAGCAGCCCCGCTCCCTCTGGAAACACCATATATTTT. Encoded protein: CASSPAPSGNTIYF.